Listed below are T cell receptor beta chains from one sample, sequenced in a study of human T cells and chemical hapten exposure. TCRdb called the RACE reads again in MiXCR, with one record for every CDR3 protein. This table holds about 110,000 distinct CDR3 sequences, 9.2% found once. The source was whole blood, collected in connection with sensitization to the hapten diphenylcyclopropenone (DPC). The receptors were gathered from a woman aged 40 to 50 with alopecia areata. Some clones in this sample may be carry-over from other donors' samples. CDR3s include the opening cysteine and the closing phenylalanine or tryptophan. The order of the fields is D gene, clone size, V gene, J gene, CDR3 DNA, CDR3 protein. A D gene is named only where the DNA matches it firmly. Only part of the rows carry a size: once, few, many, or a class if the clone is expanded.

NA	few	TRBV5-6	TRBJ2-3	TGTGCCAGCAGCGAACATTTATGGCGGGTTACAGATACGCAGTATTTT	CASSEHLWRVTDTQYF
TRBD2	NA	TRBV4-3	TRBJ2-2	TGCGCCAGCAGCCAGGGGGTAGCGGGGAGCGCGAACACCGGGGAGCTGTTTTTT	CASSQGVAGSANTGELFF
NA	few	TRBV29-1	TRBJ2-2	TGCAGCACGGACGGCTCGAACACCGGGGAGCTGTTTTTT	CSTDGSNTGELFF
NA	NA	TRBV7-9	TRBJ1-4	TGTGCCAGCAGCTTGAGTCAGGGGAATGAAAAACTGTTTTTT	CASSLSQGNEKLFF
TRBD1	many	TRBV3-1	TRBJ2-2	TGTGCCAGCAGCCCCACACTCACAGGGGGCGCGGCGACCGGGGAGCTGTTTTTT	CASSPTLTGGAATGELFF
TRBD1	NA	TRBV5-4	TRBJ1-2	TGTGCCAGCAGCCTTGGGACAGAAGACTATGGCTACACCTTC	CASSLGTEDYGYTF
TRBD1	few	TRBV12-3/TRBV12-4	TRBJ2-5	TGTGCCAGCAGTCCCGGGACAGGGGGCTCCGAGACCCAGTACTTC	CASSPGTGGSETQYF
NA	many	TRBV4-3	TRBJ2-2	TGCGCCAGCAGCCAAAGCTGGGGGAACACCGGGGAGCTGTTTTTT	CASSQSWGNTGELFF
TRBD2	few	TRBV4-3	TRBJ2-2	TGCGCCAGCAGCCAAGGGACTAGCGGGGGGGCCTTCGGGGAGCTGTTTTTT	CASSQGTSGGAFGELFF
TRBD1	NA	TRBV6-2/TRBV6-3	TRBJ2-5	TGTGCCAGCAACAACCCCGGACAGGTCCTCCAAGAGACCCAGTACTTC	CASNNPGQVLQETQYF
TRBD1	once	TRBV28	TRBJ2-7	TGTGCCAGCTATCCGGGACAGGGGGGAGTTGAGCAGTACTTC	CASYPGQGGVEQYF
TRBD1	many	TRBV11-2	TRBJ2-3	TGTGCCAGCAGCTTTACAGGGGGCATCCCTAGCACAGATACGCAGTATTTT	CASSFTGGIPSTDTQYF
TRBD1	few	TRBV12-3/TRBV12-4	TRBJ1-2	TGTGCCAGCAGCCCCGGGACAGGGTACGGCTACACCTTC	CASSPGTGYGYTF
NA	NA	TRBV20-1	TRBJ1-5	TGCAGTGCTAGGGGGGCTAATCAGCCCCAGCATTTT	CSARGANQPQHF
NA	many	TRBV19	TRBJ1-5	TGTGCCAGTAGAATGTCCCTCGGGGGCGCGAGCAATCAGCCCCAGCATTTT	CASRMSLGGASNQPQHF
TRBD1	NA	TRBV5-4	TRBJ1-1	TGTGCCAGCAGCACCGGACAGGGTCACACTGAAGCTTTCTTT	CASSTGQGHTEAFF
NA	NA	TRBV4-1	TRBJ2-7	TGCACCAGCAGCCAAGATCCAAGGAGCTCCTACGAGCAGTACTTC	CTSSQDPRSSYEQYF
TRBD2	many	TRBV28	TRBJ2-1	TGTGCCAGCTCAGCTAGCGGGGGTTTGGGCAATGAGCAGTTCTTC	CASSASGGLGNEQFF
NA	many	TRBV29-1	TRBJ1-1	TGCAGCGTTGACCCTACCCTCGCCAGGGGGAACACTGAAGCTTTCTTT	CSVDPTLARGNTEAFF
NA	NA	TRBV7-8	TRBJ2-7	TGTGCCAGCAGCTTAGAGGGGCTAGCATCCGAGCAGTACTTC	CASSLEGLASEQYF
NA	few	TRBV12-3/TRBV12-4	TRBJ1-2	TGTGCCAGCAGTTTAGCGGGTCGTTATGGCTACACCTTC	CASSLAGRYGYTF
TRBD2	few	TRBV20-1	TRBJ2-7	TGCAGTGCTACTAGCGGGGACTTCTACGAGCAGTACTTC	CSATSGDFYEQYF
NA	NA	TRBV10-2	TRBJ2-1	TGCGCCAGCAGTGGGACACTCTACAATGAGCAGTTCTTC	CASSGTLYNEQFF
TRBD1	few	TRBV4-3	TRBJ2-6	TGCGCCAGCAGCCGAGGGACAGGGAGTCCGGGGGCCAACGTCCTGACTTTC	CASSRGTGSPGANVLTF
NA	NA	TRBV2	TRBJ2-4	TGTGCCAGCAGTGAAAGCCTGGACAGCGGGAACATTCAGTACTTC	CASSESLDSGNIQYF
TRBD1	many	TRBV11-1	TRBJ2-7	TGTGCCAGCAGCCTCCGGGACAGGGACTCCTACGAGCAGTACTTC	CASSLRDRDSYEQYF
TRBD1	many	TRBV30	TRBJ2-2	TGTGCCTTCCGACAGGGGGGATCACCCGGGGAGCTGTTTTTT	CAFRQGGSPGELFF
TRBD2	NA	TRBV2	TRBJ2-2	TGTGCCAGCAACCCCCCCCAAACTAGCGGGGGAATGAACACCGGGGAGCTGTTTTTT	CASNPPQTSGGMNTGELFF
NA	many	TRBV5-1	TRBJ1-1	TGCGCCAGCAGCGTGGGACGGGGGAACACTGAAGCTTTCTTT	CASSVGRGNTEAFF
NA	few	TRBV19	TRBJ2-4	TGTGCCAGTAGTTTGGGGTTACTAGTTTCCATTCAGTACTTC	CASSLGLLVSIQYF
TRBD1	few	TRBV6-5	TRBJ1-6	TGTGCCAGCAGTCGATCAGACAGGGATAATTCACCCCTCCACTTT	CASSRSDRDNSPLHF
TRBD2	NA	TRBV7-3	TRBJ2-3	TGTGCCAGCAGCCCTAGCGGGGGGGCCACAGATACGCAGTATTTT	CASSPSGGATDTQYF
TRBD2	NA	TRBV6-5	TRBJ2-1	TGTGCCAGCAGTTACTCCGTGGCCAGCGGGGGCCGCAATGAGCAGTTCTTC	CASSYSVASGGRNEQFF
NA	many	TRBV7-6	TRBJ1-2	TGTGCCAGCAGCTTAGATCAGCTTAACTATGGCTACACCTTC	CASSLDQLNYGYTF
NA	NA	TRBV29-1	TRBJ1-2	TGCAGCGGACGACGCCCCCATCCCAATTATGGCTACACCTTC	CSGRRPHPNYGYTF
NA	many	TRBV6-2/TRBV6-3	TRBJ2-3	TGTACATCGGGTCAAACGGCCGATACGCAGTATTTT	CTSGQTADTQYF
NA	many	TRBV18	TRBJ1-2	TGTGCCAGCTCACCTCCTAACGGGAATTATGGCTACACCTTC	CASSPPNGNYGYTF
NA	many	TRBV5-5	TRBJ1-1	TGTGCCAGCAGCTTGCGCGGGCTCCAGAACACTGAAGCTTTCTTT	CASSLRGLQNTEAFF
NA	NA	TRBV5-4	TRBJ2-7	TGTGCCAGCAGCTTCAGGGGAGACGAGCAGTACTTC	CASSFRGDEQYF
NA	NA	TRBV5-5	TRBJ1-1	TGTGCCAGCAGCTTGTTTGGGGAAGCTTTCTTT	CASSLFGEAFF
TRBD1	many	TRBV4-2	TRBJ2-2	TGTGCCAGCAGCCAAGTAGGAGGGACAGGGCCCCAAACCGGGGAGCTGTTTTTT	CASSQVGGTGPQTGELFF
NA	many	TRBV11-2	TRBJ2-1	TGTGCCAGCAGCTTAGATCGGGGGAATGAGCAGTTCTTC	CASSLDRGNEQFF
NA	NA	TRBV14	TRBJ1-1	TGTGCCAGCAGCTTCACTAGGGGTAGCACTGAAGCTTTCTTT	CASSFTRGSTEAFF
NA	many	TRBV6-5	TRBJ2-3	TGTGCCAGCAGGGGGAGCACAGATACGCAGTATTTT	CASRGSTDTQYF
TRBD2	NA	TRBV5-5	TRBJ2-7	TGTGCCAGCAGCGCGGAGGGAGGGGCAGTTCTACTTTCTATAGAGCAGTACTTC	CASSAEGGAVLLSIEQYF
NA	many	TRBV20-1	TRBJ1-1	TGCAGTGCTCCTGCCTGGCAGGGCTTTGAAGCTTTCTTT	CSAPAWQGFEAFF
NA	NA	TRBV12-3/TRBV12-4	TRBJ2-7	TGTGCCAGCAGTAGGGTAGAGCGGCCCTACGAGCAGTACTTC	CASSRVERPYEQYF
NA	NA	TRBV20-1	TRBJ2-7	TGCAGTGCTAGAGATAAGGTTACACTTTACGAGCAGTACTTC	CSARDKVTLYEQYF
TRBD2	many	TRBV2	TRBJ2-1	TGTGCCAGCAGTGAGGGGAGGGAGACCTACAATGAGCAGTTCTTC	CASSEGRETYNEQFF
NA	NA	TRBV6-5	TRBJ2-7	TGTGCCAGCAGAGACGACGGGCCCTACGAGCAGTACTTC	CASRDDGPYEQYF
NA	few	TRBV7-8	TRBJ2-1	TGTGCCAGCAGCGCCACGGTGGTTGAGCAGTTCTTC	CASSATVVEQFF
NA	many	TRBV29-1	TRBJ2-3	TGCAGCGTTGATCCGTCTGGCACAGATACGCAGTATTTT	CSVDPSGTDTQYF
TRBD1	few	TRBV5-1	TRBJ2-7	TGCGCCAGCAGCTTGGGACAGGGGCCCTACGAGCAGTACTTC	CASSLGQGPYEQYF
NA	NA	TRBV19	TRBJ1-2	TGTGCCAGTAGTCCACGGACAGCAAATCCTAACTATGGCTACACCTTC	CASSPRTANPNYGYTF